This TCR beta chain was documented in a study of T-cell reconstitution after alpha-beta-depleted transplantation in children. This CDR3 has 15 amino acids. With 1 base removed from V and 1 base from J, the gap between germline ends came to 7 bases. Germline-derived CDR1 and CDR2 are SGHVS and FQNEAQ. TCRbeta library preparation incorporated unique molecular identifiers. A single record per CDR3 protein comes from TCRdb applying MiXCR to the PCR reads. This sample has roughly 100,000 distinct CDR3 sequences, with roughly 8.4% found just once. This clonotype was counted only a few times. The receptor was derived from a human donor who donated a stem cell graft to a child with congenital amegakaryocytic thrombocytopenia. The specimen was PBMCs from the stem cell graft donor, collected from the stem cell graft. The chain recombines TRBV7-8 with TRBJ2-2, with D perhaps TRBD1 (6 bases). The CDR3 bases are TGTGCCAGCAGCTTAGGGGGGCAGAACACCGGGGAGCTGTTTTTT. Translating it yields CASSLGGQNTGELFF.